Each of the 8 T cell receptor beta chains below was sequenced from the same sample in a study of response to subunit inactivated influenza vaccine. TCRdb passed the RT-PCR reads through MiXCR, listing each CDR3 protein once. The data contain approximately 520,000 distinct CDR3 sequences, 15% to 20% of them singletons. This sample comprised CD4+ T cells sorted from PBMCs, obtained less than 30 months after vaccination. The source of these receptors is a man aged 45 to 70 who received an inactivated influenza vaccine.

This clonotype was detected only a few times. This rearrangement joins TRBV12-3 or TRBV12-4 to TRBJ2-2; D uncertain. The ends were cut back, 6 bases at V and 0 bases at J, with 11 bases in the middle. CDR3 length: 15 amino acids. CDR3 region: CASSKYQANTGELFF. In DNA, the CDR3 is TGTGCCAGCAGCAAGTACCAGGCGAACACCGGGGAGCTGTTTTTT.

This clonotype was seen a handful of times. The CDR3 DNA is TGTGCCAGCAGTACCCCAGACAGGGTTGGAAACACCATATATTTT. It translates to CASSTPDRVGNTIYF. The gene calls are TRBV28 and TRBJ1-3; 7 bases line up with TRBD1. This CDR3 spans 15 amino acids. V shed 5 bases and J 3 bases; nucleotides not matched to a gene: 7. Per germline, CDR1 MDHEN and CDR2 SYDVKM.

This clonotype was seen repeatedly, ten times or more. The V gene is TRBV15, the J gene TRBJ2-1, with D perhaps TRBD2 (6 bases). This CDR3 region has 17 residues. The V and J ends lost 4 bases and 3 bases respectively, with 19 bases between them. Looked up from germline, CDR1 is LNHNV and CDR2 is YYDKDF (reference sequence). Here the CDR3 DNA reads TGTGCCACCAGCACAGCCGGTAGGCCCGGGGGCTACAATGAGCAGTTCTTC. It yields the protein CATSTAGRPGGYNEQFF.

This clonotype was seen a handful of times. This rearrangement joins TRBV11-2 to TRBJ2-2; 7 bases are a match to TRBD1. With V trimmed by 5 bases and J by 6 bases, 9 bases remained unmatched. The CDR3 consists of 15 residues. Germline assignment: CDR1 SGHAT and CDR2 FQNNGV. In nucleotides, the CDR3 is TGTGCCAGCAGCAGGACAGGTTTTTTAGCCGGGGAGCTGTTTTTT. Encoded protein: CASSRTGFLAGELFF. Full variable domain (outside the CDR3, taken from reference TRBV11-2 and TRBJ2-2): EAGVAQSPRYKIIEKRQSVAFWCNPISGHATLYWYQQILGQGPKLLIQFQNNGVVDDSQLPKDRFSAERLKGVDSTLKIQPAKLEDSAVYLCASSRTGFLAGELFFGEGSRLTVL.

The CDR3 region is CASSEAYGRAGAQPQHF. CDR3 bases: TGTGCCAGCAGTGAAGCGTATGGCAGGGCCGGAGCTCAGCCCCAGCATTTT. The genes are TRBV6-1 and TRBJ1-5, with D maybe TRBD1 (5 bases). The germline CDR1 and CDR2 sequences are MNHNS and SASEGT. The CDR3 spans 17 residues. V shed 0 bases and J shed 6 bases, with 18 bases lying between them.

This clonotype was observed a few times. This chain connects TRBV12-3 or TRBV12-4 to TRBJ1-1; D gene uncertain. Trimming shortened V by 6 bases and J by 0 bases, and 5 bases separated the two germline ends. The CDR3 is made up of 12 amino acids. Here the CDR3 reads CASRRLNTEAFF. The CDR3 coding sequence is TGTGCCAGCAGACGCTTGAACACTGAAGCTTTCTTT.

As to this clonotype: Germline and junction disagree at one end, which may indicate a read error. The chain joins TRBV20-1 to TRBJ2-3; possibly TRBD1 or TRBD2 for D (5 bases each). The CDR3 sequence is 15 residues long. CDR1 DFQATT and CDR2 SNEGSKA come from the germline V gene (reference sequence). CDR3 sequence reads: CSARVRGTLPGTRYF. In DNA form, the CDR3 reads TGCAGTGCTAGAGTTAGAGGGACCCTCCCCGGTACGCGGTATTTT.

The chain joins TRBV4-3 to TRBJ2-7; 8 bases are shared with TRBD2. CDR1 LGHNA and CDR2 YSLEER come from the germline V gene. J lost 4 bases, V lost 6 bases, and 11 bases had no gene match. This CDR3 spans 15 amino acids. CDR3 amino acids: CASSFGLAGNYEQYF. The CDR3, as DNA: TGCGCCAGCAGTTTTGGGCTAGCGGGCAATTACGAGCAGTACTTC.